The rows below give T cell receptor beta chains drawn from one sample of a study of blood T cell repertoires in COVID-19. Sequenced by immunoSEQ multiplex PCR; TCRdb stores in-frame clones only, minus some. The sample has 65,000 to 90,000 clones, around 86% seen once; the top ten hold 11%. Sample: peripheral blood. The origin of the receptors is a woman between 18 and 29 years old with acute or convalescent COVID-19. Each CDR3 is given with its conserved first and last residue. Fields, in order: D gene, clone size, V gene, CDR3 length, CDR3 protein. D genes are given only for firm matches. Some rows mark clone size as missing; the rest say once, few, many or name a class of expanded clone.

>TRBD1|-|TRBV3-1/TRBV3-2|14
CASSPRTGVTEAFF
>-|-|TRBV14|12
CASSQNRRTQYF
>-|once|TRBV9|14
CASSVRGSTSPLHF
>TRBD1|few|TRBV3-1/TRBV3-2|16
CASSHTTGVNRYGYTF
>-|once|TRBV27|14
CASSLGGENQPQHF
>-|-|TRBV7-2|14
CASSLDGGNDEQFF
>TRBD1|-|TRBV6-2/TRBV6-3|15
CASSYLGTGQETQYF
>TRBD1|once|TRBV3-1/TRBV3-2|15
CASSQAGQGNTEAFF
>-|-|TRBV25-1|14
CASSEFTARETQYF
>-|-|TRBV4-3|16
CASSQGPGVSYNEQFF
>-|-|TRBV6-2/TRBV6-3|15
CASSYSGGVSTEAFF
>TRBD1|-|TRBV5-6|16
CASSWGTGNSGNTIYF
>-|-|TRBV19|15
CASKEMSGHTNEQFF
>-|-|TRBV6-6|15
CASSYSISENEKLFF
>-|-|TRBV7-2|15
CASSFHQGSGYEQYF
>TRBD1|-|TRBV6-5|14
CASRRQGPNTEAFF
>-|-|TRBV28|17
CASSFMWGDNPNTEAFF
>-|-|TRBV28|17
CASSLETGMGLGSPLHF
>TRBD2|once|TRBV25-1|16
CASNPGTSGQGHEQYF
>TRBD2|-|TRBV6-2/TRBV6-3|15
CASSSYLADTYEQYF
>-|once|TRBV19|11
CASSVGNGYTF
>-|-|TRBV5-6|13
CASSPGTSNEQFF
>-|-|TRBV6-1|15
CASSEFRGFRDEQYF
>-|few|TRBV6-2/TRBV6-3|13
CASSSNFNQPQHF
>TRBD1|-|TRBV6-1|15
CASSEEGTGGYEQYF
>TRBD1|-|TRBV15|15
CATSRDKGQVYGYTF
>-|-|TRBV7-8|18
CASSLARVPGGANEKLFF
>TRBD1|-|TRBV6-2/TRBV6-3|15
CASSRSGTGNNEQYF
>-|once|TRBV27|14
CASSRGLGRDGYTF
>-|-|TRBV6-5|12
CASRGGRLGYTF
>-|-|TRBV30|13
CASPGQMNTEAFF
>-|-|TRBV2|12
CASSESVYGYTF
>-|-|TRBV4-1|15
CASSQDRGRGYEQYF